These T cell receptor beta chains were read from a single sample in a study of blood T cell repertoires in COVID-19. Clones were read by immunoSEQ multiplex PCR, and TCRdb kept only the in-frame ones, dropping some. The sample lists about 98,000 clones, approximately 86% seen once, with roughly a tenth in the top ten. Material: peripheral blood. The receptors stem from a man between 65 and 80 years old with active or convalescent COVID-19. CDR3s include the opening cysteine and the closing phenylalanine or tryptophan. D genes are given only for firm matches. Rows give clone size only sometimes, using once, few, many, or a class for an expanded clone.

CDR3aa	CDR3nt	d_gene	j_gene	abundance	v_gene
CASSQGLAGTGELFF	TGTGCCAGCAGCCAGGGACTAGCGGGGACCGGGGAGCTGTTTTTT	TRBD2	TRBJ2-2	once	TRBV3-1/TRBV3-2
CASSPQGNYGYTF	TGTGCCAGCAGCCCCCAGGGGAACTATGGCTACACCTTC	.	TRBJ1-2	once	TRBV7-6
CASRSGLVGTDTQYF	TGTGCCAGCAGGTCGGGACTAGTGGGTACAGATACGCAGTATTTT	TRBD2	TRBJ2-3	.	TRBV6-5
CASSLSAGGNTIYF	TGTGCCAGCAGCCTATCTGCGGGTGGAAACACCATATATTTT	.	TRBJ1-3	.	TRBV7-2
CASSQQGFSNQPQHF	TGTGCCAGCAGCCAGCAGGGGTTTAGCAATCAGCCCCAGCATTTT	.	TRBJ1-5	.	TRBV5-5
CASSPGSLPYEQYF	TGCGCCAGCAGCCCCGGGTCCCTGCCTTACGAGCAGTACTTC	.	TRBJ2-7	.	TRBV5-1
CASSPSGGLTDTQYF	TGCGCCAGCAGCCCTAGCGGGGGCCTCACAGATACGCAGTATTTT	TRBD2	TRBJ2-3	.	TRBV4-3
CASSMVARDQPQHF	TGTGCCAGTAGTATGGTCGCCAGGGATCAGCCCCAGCATTTT	.	TRBJ1-5	.	TRBV19
CASSLASNFGGYTF	TGTGCCAGCAGCTTAGCCTCCAACTTCGGGGGCTACACCTTC	.	TRBJ1-2	.	TRBV7-8
CASSLGGGGYEQYF	TGTGCCAGCAGCTTAGGAGGGGGGGGTTACGAGCAGTACTTC	.	TRBJ2-7	.	TRBV7-6
CASSAFRTGVTEAFF	TGTGCCAGCAGTGCCTTTAGGACAGGGGTGACTGAAGCTTTCTTT	TRBD1	TRBJ1-1	few	TRBV11-2
CASSLGYRDTDTQYF	TGTGCCAGCAGCTTAGGGTACAGGGACACAGATACGCAGTATTTT	.	TRBJ2-3	.	TRBV7-9
CASSHLQRGQGAFF	TGCGCCAGCAGCCACCTTCAACGGGGTCAAGGAGCTTTCTTT	.	TRBJ1-1	.	TRBV4-3
CASRNRGTGTQYF	TGTGCCTCACGCAACAGGGGGACAGGGACCCAGTACTTC	TRBD1	TRBJ2-5	.	TRBV30
CASSPDSGRPYGYTF	TGTGCCAGCTCACCAGACAGCGGGCGCCCCTATGGCTACACCTTC	.	TRBJ1-2	.	TRBV18
CASSQQAFTSTDTQYF	TGCGCCAGCAGCCAACAGGCCTTCACTAGCACAGATACGCAGTATTTT	.	TRBJ2-3	.	TRBV4-3
CASSYSAGFQPQHF	TGTGCCAGCAGTTACTCGGCAGGGTTTCAGCCCCAGCATTTT	.	TRBJ1-5	.	TRBV6-5
CASSPTGPNYGYTF	TGCGCCAGCAGCCCGACAGGGCCCAACTATGGCTACACCTTC	TRBD1	TRBJ1-2	few	TRBV5-1
CATSRDSQISGNTIYF	TGTGCCACCAGCAGAGACTCACAGATATCTGGAAACACCATATATTTT	.	TRBJ1-3	.	TRBV15
CASSEQGYGYTF	TGTGCCAGCAGTGAACAGGGATATGGCTACACCTTC	.	TRBJ1-2	.	TRBV6-1
CASTTPGQSTDTQYF	TGTGCCAGCACCACCCCGGGACAGAGCACAGATACGCAGTATTTT	.	TRBJ2-3	.	TRBV21-1
CASSPQGSFGEQFF	TGTGCCAGCAGCCCCCAGGGGAGCTTTGGTGAGCAGTTCTTC	.	TRBJ2-1	.	TRBV7-8